The 4 T cell receptor beta chains below come from one sample, sequenced in a study of blood T cell repertoires in COVID-19. Profiling relied on immunoSEQ multiplex PCR, and the TCRdb table lists in-frame clones only, not all of them. Of a few hundred thousand clones in the sample, 89% were seen once. Sample: PBMCs or T cells enriched from blood (not recorded which). Receptors originate from a woman in her fifties or sixties who had been exposed to COVID-19.

V usage is TRBV5-1 and J usage is TRBJ2-1; D may be TRBD1 (5 bases). Germline values: CDR1 SGHRS, CDR2 YFSETQ. The V end lost 4 bases, the J end lost 4 bases, and 12 bases lay between the germline ends. The CDR3 loop spans 14 amino acids. The CDR3 region is CASSQMGQYNEQFF. DNA for the CDR3: TGCGCCAGCAGCCAAATGGGGCAGTACAATGAGCAGTTCTTC.

This chain joins TRBV28 and TRBJ1-4, with TRBD1 matching over 7 bases. Trimming removed 3 bases from V and 8 bases from J; junction bases left unmatched: 12. This CDR3 is built from 16 residues. The germline V gene encodes CDR1 MDHEN and CDR2 SYDVKM. The CDR3 DNA reads TGTGCCAGCAGTTTCTTCGTGGGACAGACTCGGGAAAAACTGTTTTTT. Amino acids: CASSFFVGQTREKLFF.

Comments on this clone: The sample carries other DNA sequences with the same CDR3. The J gene is TRBJ1-1, the V gene TRBV19, with D maybe TRBD1 (6 bases). Trimming pared 1 base from V and 1 base from J, leaving 7 bases between. Germline V gene sequence: CDR1 LNHDA, CDR2 SQIVND (reference sequence). This CDR3 is 14 amino acids long. In DNA, the CDR3 is TGTGCCAGTAGTATAGTACAGGGGAACACTGAAGCTTTCTTT. Protein: CASSIVQGNTEAFF.

The V and J genes are TRBV4-2 and TRBJ2-7, with TRBD2 matching over 8 bases. J gave up 4 bases and V 0 bases, and 14 bases lay outside the gene matches. Per the germline V gene, CDR1 is LGHNA and CDR2 is YNFKEQ. This CDR3 spans 18 amino acids. The CDR3 region has the DNA TGTGCCAGCAGCCAAGACCGGTCGGGCGGGGGGCCGAGGTACGAGCAGTACTTC. Translation: CASSQDRSGGGPRYEQYF.